This T cell receptor beta chain was recorded in a study of T cell responses to AZD1222 COVID-19 vaccine. Method: immunoSEQ multiplex PCR; TCRdb's copy keeps in-frame clones and lacks some. The sample has around 130,000 clones, over 90% seen once. Whole-study findings and limits: Donors were largely white British and mainly female; clonal diversity was possibly underestimated. Unmutated variant regions are reportedly the target of nearly half of TCRs that are spike-specific. Among vaccine-associated CD4 TCRs, coverage spanned spike, with dominance at 160-218 and 743-854. Spike-specific TCR breadth and depth went up after people got two AZD1222 doses.

The CDR3 runs to 17 residues. Looked up from germline, CDR1 is LGHDT and CDR2 is YNNKEL (reference sequence). Trimming removed 4 bases from V and 10 bases from J; junction bases left unmatched: 15. Worth noting for this clone: Its antigen is undetermined.

The sequencing here drew on peripheral blood, taken on day 0 of AZD1222 vaccination. The chain is built from TRBV3-1 (or the pseudogene TRBV3-2) and TRBJ1-6; 8 bases are shared with TRBD1. This sequence was found in an adult in good health. CDR3 bases: TGTGCCAGCAGCCTCTCTCTTCGACAGGGGTGGCGATCACCCCTCCACTTT. It encodes CASSLSLRQGWRSPLHF.